Shown below are 30 T cell receptor beta chains from a single sample sequenced in a study of T-cell reconstitution after alpha-beta-depleted transplantation in children. Using unique molecular identifiers, the investigators prepared the TCRbeta library. TCRdb re-called the PCR reads with MiXCR, one entry per CDR3 protein. The sample carries more than 400,000 distinct CDR3 sequences, about 45% recorded once. This sample comprised PBMCs, obtained before TCRalphabeta/CD19-depleted stem cell transplant. The receptors derive from a girl aged 2 to 10 with aplastic anemia, due to receive a stem cell transplant.

The chain carries TRBV12-3 or TRBV12-4 and TRBJ2-2; no firm D call. CDR3 length equals 14 residues. V was cut by 3 bases and J by 5 bases, with 10 bases left in between. CDR3 coding DNA: TGTGCCAGCAGTTTCCGGGTTTTAACCGGGGAGCTGTTTTTT. Encoded protein: CASSFRVLTGELFF.

The chain employs TRBV20-1 and TRBJ2-1; tentatively, D is TRBD2 (6 bases). Deletions cut 0 bases from V and 5 bases from J, with 8 bases between. CDR1 DFQATT and CDR2 SNEGSKA come from the germline V gene (reference sequence). The CDR3 runs to 13 residues. Here the CDR3 DNA reads TGCAGTGCTAGAGACCTAGCGAACAATGAGCAGTTCTTC. The encoded protein is CSARDLANNEQFF.

There are many counts of this clonotype. The chain combines TRBV20-1 with TRBJ2-5; D is ambiguous. The CDR3 spans 11 residues. Germline V CDR1 and CDR2: DFQATT, SNEGSKA (reference sequence). V lost 6 bases and J 2 bases, leaving 7 bases between the germline ends. CDR3 in DNA: TGCAGTGCCATTACTCAAGAGACCCAGTACTTC. Translating gives CSAITQETQYF.

Here the CDR3 DNA reads TGTGCCAGCAGACCCCTCTCCGGGGGGGCGAACACCGGGGAGCTGTTTTTT. The encoded protein is CASRPLSGGANTGELFF. The V gene is TRBV6-2 or TRBV6-3, the J gene TRBJ2-2, with TRBD2 matching 8 bases. Trimming removed 6 bases from V and 0 bases from J; junction bases left unmatched: 9. The CDR3 is 17 amino acids. The V gene's germline CDR1 is MNHEY and CDR2 SVGEGT.

The chain combines TRBV20-1 with TRBJ1-6; TRBD1 agrees at 9 bases. CDR3 length equals 13 residues. The germline gives CDR1 DFQATT, CDR2 SNEGSKA (reference sequence). V was clipped by 5 bases and J by 14 bases; unmatched bases: 10. CDR3 in amino acids: CSAGGQGNWSLHF. CDR3 coding DNA: TGCAGTGCTGGGGGACAGGGAAATTGGTCCCTCCACTTT.

A few counts support this clonotype. The V call is TRBV14, the J call TRBJ2-6; D is unresolved. Trimming removed 2 bases from V and 0 bases from J, with 14 bases in between. The germline V gene has CDR1 SGHDN and CDR2 FVKESK. CDR3 size: 18 residues. For the CDR3, the DNA is TGTGCCAGCAGCCAACAATTCTTGGCTTACTCTGGGGCCAACGTCCTGACTTTC. This sequence encodes CASSQQFLAYSGANVLTF.

This chain joins TRBV20-1 and TRBJ2-2, with TRBD1 as a possible D gene (6 bases). Germline CDR1 is DFQATT and CDR2 is SNEGSKA (reference sequence). Between the trimmed V and J ends, which lost 0 bases and 4 bases, there was a span of 18 bases. CDR3 length: 17 amino acids. CDR3: CSARDLTHRVATGELFF. CDR3 sequence (DNA): TGCAGTGCTAGAGACCTAACCCACAGGGTCGCCACCGGGGAGCTGTTTTTT.

The sample holds a few counts of this clonotype. DNA for the CDR3: TGTGCCAGCAGTCGTCGCCAGAATTTACCTAACACTGAAGCTTTCTTT. Translating it yields CASSRRQNLPNTEAFF. This sequence joins TRBV12-3 or TRBV12-4 and TRBJ1-1; D unclear. The CDR3 is 16 residues long. V shed 5 bases and J shed 2 bases, with 18 bases lying between them.

This clonotype was found many times. The chain combines TRBV6-5 with TRBJ2-7; 13 positions match TRBD2. Germline assignment: CDR1 MNHEY and CDR2 SVGAGI. Unmatched junction bases numbered 10, after V lost 6 bases and J lost 2 bases. The length of the CDR3 is 17 residues. CDR3 sequence (DNA): TGTGCCAGCAGCCGGACTAGCGGGAGCAGTATTCCCTACGAGCAGTACTTC. It specifies CASSRTSGSSIPYEQYF.

The chain uses TRBV5-1 and TRBJ2-7; 11 nucleotides agree with TRBD2. The CDR3 loop spans 18 amino acids. In germline, CDR1 is SGHRS, CDR2 YFSETQ. With V trimmed by 4 bases and J by 2 bases, 14 bases remained unmatched. In nucleotides, the CDR3 is TGCGCCAGCAGCCCCGGTCAGACTAGCGGGGTCACCGCCTACGAGCAGTACTTC. This sequence encodes CASSPGQTSGVTAYEQYF.

The chain uses TRBV20-1 and TRBJ2-4, with TRBD1 matching over 9 bases. Trimming took 6 bases from V and 5 from J; bases not matched to a gene: 11. This CDR3 region has 15 residues. CDR1 and CDR2 (germline): DFQATT, SNEGSKA (reference sequence). The CDR3 nucleotides are TGCAGTGCCCCAAATCCGGGACAGGGTGAAAACATTCAGTACTTC. It encodes CSAPNPGQGENIQYF.

In this sample, this clonotype turned up many times. The V and J genes are TRBV5-1 and TRBJ2-7; D is uncertain. From germline, CDR1 is SGHRS and CDR2 YFSETQ. V lost 0 bases, J lost 2 bases, and 6 bases lay in between. The CDR3 has 13 amino acids. The CDR3 loop reads CASSLDDAYEQYF. CDR3 sequence (DNA): TGCGCCAGCAGCTTGGACGACGCCTACGAGCAGTACTTC. Together with reference TRBV5-1 and TRBJ2-7, the CDR3 gives the full variable domain: KAGVTQTPRYLIKTRGQQVTLSCSPISGHRSVSWYQQTPGQGLQFLFEYFSETQRNKGNFPGRFSGRQFSNSRSEMNVSTLELGDSALYLCASSLDDAYEQYFGPGTRLTVT.

The chain recombines TRBV7-2 with TRBJ1-5; D is possibly TRBD1 (6 bases). CDR1 and CDR2 (germline): SGHTA, FQGNSA. V was shortened by 5 bases and J by 5 bases, with 16 bases between the two germline ends. This CDR3 comprises 15 residues. CDR3 protein: CASSPGGTLDQPQHF. As DNA, the CDR3 is TGTGCCAGCAGCCCCGGTGGGACACTCGATCAGCCCCAGCATTTT.

This clonotype showed up just a few times. The chain has TRBV6-5 and TRBJ1-2, with a possible D match to TRBD1 (5 bases). The V gene's germline CDR1 is MNHEY and CDR2 SVGAGI. This CDR3 comprises 13 residues. The V end lost 4 bases, the J end lost 8 bases, and 14 bases lay between the germline ends. In DNA form, the CDR3 reads TGTGCCAGCAGTTGGGGACGGGTGGGCGGCTACACCTTC. It is translated as CASSWGRVGGYTF.

The genes are TRBV6-5 and TRBJ2-1; D remains unclear. Per germline, CDR1 MNHEY and CDR2 SVGAGI. The V end was cut by 0 bases, the J end by 5 bases, with 11 bases between. The length of the CDR3 is 15 residues. CDR3: CASSYSARANNEQFF. As DNA, the CDR3 is TGTGCCAGCAGTTACTCGGCCCGGGCCAACAATGAGCAGTTCTTC.

This clonotype has at least ten counts. The chain is built from TRBV20-1 and TRBJ1-1; tentative D call: TRBD1 (6 bases). Trimming left V 6 bases short and J 1 base short, with 12 bases between. Per germline, CDR1 DFQATT and CDR2 SNEGSKA (reference sequence). The CDR3 is made up of 13 amino acids. CDR3 loop: CSATGFGNTEAFF. CDR3 sequence (DNA): TGCAGTGCCACAGGGTTCGGGAACACTGAAGCTTTCTTT.

A note on this clonotype: Germline is not matched at one junction end, which may reflect a read error. The chain uses TRBV20-1 and TRBJ1-5; D uncertain. The CDR3 spans 13 residues. Per the germline V gene, CDR1 is DFQATT and CDR2 is SNEGSKA (reference sequence). In DNA, the CDR3 is TGCAGTGCCAGATACGAGGGCAATCAGCCCCATCATTTT. Translating it yields CSARYEGNQPHHF.

This clonotype was observed at least ten times. The chain is built from TRBV2 and TRBJ2-1; 8 bases line up with TRBD2. The length of the CDR3 is 18 residues. Germline V gives CDR1 SNHLY, CDR2 FYNNEI. V lost 2 bases to trimming and J lost 2 bases; unmatched junction nucleotides: 11. CDR3 bases: TGTGCCAGCAGTGAAATGGGCTTGATAGCGGGGACCTACAATGAGCAGTTCTTC. Its translation: CASSEMGLIAGTYNEQFF.

V is TRBV5-1 and J is TRBJ2-7; D perhaps matches TRBD1 (6 bases). V lost 4 bases and J lost 4, with 12 bases in between. The CDR3 sequence is 13 residues long. Germline V gives CDR1 SGHRS, CDR2 YFSETQ. The DNA of the CDR3 is TGCGCCAGCAGCCAGGACAGCTTTTACGAGCAGTACTTC. Protein sequence: CASSQDSFYEQYF.

The chain uses TRBV20-1 and TRBJ2-4; D ambiguous. From germline, CDR1 is DFQATT and CDR2 SNEGSKA (reference sequence). The CDR3 is 13 residues long. V was trimmed by 3 bases and J by 5 bases, leaving 11 bases between them. The CDR3 spells CSARVLVQNIQYF. CDR3 coding DNA: TGCAGTGCTAGGGTACTGGTACAAAACATTCAGTACTTC.

The V and J genes are TRBV4-1 and TRBJ2-7; 10 bases are a match to TRBD1. The CDR3 sequence is 15 residues long. V shed 3 bases, J shed 2 bases, and the junction held 4 bases outside the gene matches. Germline assignment: CDR1 MGHRA and CDR2 YSYEKL. The CDR3 DNA reads TGCGCCAGCAGCCACGGGGACAGGGGACCCTACGAGCAGTACTTC. It codes for CASSHGDRGPYEQYF.

The chain joins TRBV21-1 to TRBJ2-3; the DNA was not compared with TRBD1, the D call given in the table. TRBV21-1 is given as a pseudogene. This CDR3 region has 16 residues. In nucleotides, the CDR3 is TGTGCCAGCACCAACGGACAGGGTATTAGCACAGATACGCAGTATTTT. As protein: CASTNGQGISTDTQYF.

This clonotype has more than one count but fewer than ten. The rearrangement uses TRBV27 and TRBJ2-5, with 7 bases fitting TRBD2. The trim removed 6 bases at V and 2 bases at J, leaving 3 bases unmatched. The CDR3 is 13 residues long. Germline-derived CDR1 and CDR2 are MNHEY and SMNVEV (reference sequence). The CDR3 coding sequence is TGTGCCAGCAGGCGAGCGGGACAAGAGACCCAGTACTTC. Residues: CASRRAGQETQYF.

V is TRBV5-1 and J is TRBJ2-1; no clear D gene. The CDR3 loop spans 9 amino acids. V gave up 7 bases and J gave up 9 bases, with 5 bases separating them. Germline values: CDR1 SGHRS, CDR2 YFSETQ. For the CDR3, the DNA is TGCGCCAGCGCCGGTGAGCAGTTCTTC. It encodes CASAGEQFF. Using reference TRBV5-1 and TRBJ2-1 for the parts outside the CDR3, the full variable domain is KAGVTQTPRYLIKTRGQQVTLSCSPISGHRSVSWYQQTPGQGLQFLFEYFSETQRNKGNFPGRFSGRQFSNSRSEMNVSTLELGDSALYLCASAGEQFFGPGTRLTVL.

This clonotype turned up a few times. The chain carries TRBV12-3 or TRBV12-4 and TRBJ2-5; D tentatively fits TRBD1 or TRBD2 (7 bases each). V was pared by 5 bases and J by 2 bases, with 18 bases between. CDR3 length equals 16 residues. The CDR3 reads CASSPFDREGQETQYF. As DNA, the CDR3 is TGTGCCAGCAGTCCATTTGACAGGGAGGGACAAGAGACCCAGTACTTC.

CDR3 protein: CASSSYSFSGLLVPDTQYF. CDR3 DNA sequence: TGTGCCAGCAGTTCTTACTCCTTTTCGGGACTCCTGGTCCCAGATACGCAGTATTTT. This chain links TRBV12-3 or TRBV12-4 with TRBJ2-3, with D possibly matching TRBD2 (6 bases). V was cut by 4 bases and J by 4 bases, with 27 bases left in between. The CDR3 totals 19 residues.

The chain joins TRBV5-1 to TRBJ2-5, with TRBD2 identical over 12 bases. The V segment lost 4 bases and the J segment 5 bases; nucleotides outside the gene matches: 9. The CDR3 is 16 amino acids. Germline V gives CDR1 SGHRS, CDR2 YFSETQ. This CDR3 reads CASSPGLAGSLETQYF. CDR3 in DNA: TGCGCCAGCAGCCCAGGACTAGCGGGATCGCTGGAGACCCAGTACTTC.

The V and J genes are TRBV5-1 and TRBJ2-5; D possibly corresponds to TRBD2 (7 bases). This CDR3 is 16 amino acids long. Germline CDR1 reads SGHRS; CDR2 reads YFSETQ. V was cut by 0 bases and J by 7 bases, with 19 bases left in between. The CDR3 reads CASSLELGGRLGTQYF. For the CDR3, the DNA is TGCGCCAGCAGCTTGGAGTTGGGGGGGCGCCTCGGGACCCAGTACTTC. The variable domain in full, with the rest retrieved from reference TRBV5-1 and TRBJ2-5, is KAGVTQTPRYLIKTRGQQVTLSCSPISGHRSVSWYQQTPGQGLQFLFEYFSETQRNKGNFPGRFSGRQFSNSRSEMNVSTLELGDSALYLCASSLELGGRLGTQYFGPGTRLLVL.

This clonotype has only a few counts. The V and J genes are TRBV10-3 and TRBJ2-5; TRBD2 is a possible D gene (6 bases). Trimming shortened V by 2 bases and J by 5 bases, and 21 bases separated the two germline ends. From germline, CDR1 is ENHRY and CDR2 SYGVKD. The CDR3 runs 17 residues. The chain's CDR3 is CAISEGKGAGSRETQYF. The CDR3 nucleotides are TGTGCCATCAGTGAGGGGAAAGGGGCCGGGAGTAGGGAGACCCAGTACTTC.

The chain joins TRBV11-2 to TRBJ2-1, with 9 bases matching TRBD1. The CDR3 spans 16 residues. Germline lookup yields CDR1 SGHAT and CDR2 FQNNGV. Germline trimming cut 5 bases from V and 6 bases from J; bases unmatched to any gene: 11. CDR3 in amino acids: CASSRLQGAGSNEQFF. Here the CDR3 DNA reads TGTGCCAGCAGCCGGTTACAGGGGGCTGGGTCCAATGAGCAGTTCTTC.